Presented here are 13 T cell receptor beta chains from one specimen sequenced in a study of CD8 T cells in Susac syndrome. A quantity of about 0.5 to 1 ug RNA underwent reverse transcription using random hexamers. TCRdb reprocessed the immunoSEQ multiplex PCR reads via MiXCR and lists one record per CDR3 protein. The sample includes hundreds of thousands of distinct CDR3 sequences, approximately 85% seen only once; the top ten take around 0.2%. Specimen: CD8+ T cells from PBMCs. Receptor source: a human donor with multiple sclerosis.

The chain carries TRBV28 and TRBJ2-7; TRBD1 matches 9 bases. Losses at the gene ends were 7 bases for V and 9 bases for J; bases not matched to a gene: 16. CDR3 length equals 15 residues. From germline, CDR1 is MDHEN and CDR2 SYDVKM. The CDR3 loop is CASTSTPGQGFRQYF. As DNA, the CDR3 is TGTGCCAGCACCTCGACCCCGGGACAGGGCTTTCGGCAGTACTTC. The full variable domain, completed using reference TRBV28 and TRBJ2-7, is DVKVTQSSRYLVKRTGEKVFLECVQDMDHENMFWYRQDPGLGLRLIYFSYDVKMKEKGDIPEGYSVSREKKERFSLILESASTNQTSMYLCASTSTPGQGFRQYFGPGTRLTVT.

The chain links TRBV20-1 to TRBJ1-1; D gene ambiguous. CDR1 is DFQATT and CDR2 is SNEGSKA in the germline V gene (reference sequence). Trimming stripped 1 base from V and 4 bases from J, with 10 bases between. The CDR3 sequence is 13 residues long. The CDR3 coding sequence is TGCAGTGCTAGAGGGGCGCGAATCACTGAAGCTTTCTTT. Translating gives CSARGARITEAFF.

The CDR3 protein is CASSLGGQGYSNQPQHF. The DNA for the CDR3 is TGTGCCAGCAGCTTAGGGGGGCAGGGGTATAGCAATCAGCCCCAGCATTTT. The rearrangement links TRBV13 to TRBJ1-5, with D possibly matching TRBD1 (6 bases). Germline-derived CDR1 and CDR2 are PRHDT and FYEKMQ (reference sequence). V was cut by 0 bases and J by 0 bases, with 12 bases left in between. This CDR3 is built from 17 residues.

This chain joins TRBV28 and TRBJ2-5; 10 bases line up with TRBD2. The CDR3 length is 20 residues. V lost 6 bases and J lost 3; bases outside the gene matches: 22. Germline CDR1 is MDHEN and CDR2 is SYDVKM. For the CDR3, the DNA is TGTGCCAGCAGCCCTCGCCTAGGACTAGCGGCCCACCCGTTTGAAGAGACCCAGTACTTC. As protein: CASSPRLGLAAHPFEETQYF.

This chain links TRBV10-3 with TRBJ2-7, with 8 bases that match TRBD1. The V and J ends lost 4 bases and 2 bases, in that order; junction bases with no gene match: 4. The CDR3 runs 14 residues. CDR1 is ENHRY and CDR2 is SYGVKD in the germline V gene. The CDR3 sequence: CAISAGQAAYEQYF. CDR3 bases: TGTGCCATCAGTGCGGGACAGGCCGCCTACGAGCAGTACTTC.

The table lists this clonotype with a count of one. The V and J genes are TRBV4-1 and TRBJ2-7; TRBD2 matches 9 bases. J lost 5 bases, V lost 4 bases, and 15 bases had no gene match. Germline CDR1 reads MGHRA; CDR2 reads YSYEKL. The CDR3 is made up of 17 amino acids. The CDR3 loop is CASSRPEGGGRVDEQYF. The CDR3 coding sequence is TGCGCCAGCAGCCGCCCTGAAGGGGGCGGGAGGGTCGACGAGCAGTACTTC.

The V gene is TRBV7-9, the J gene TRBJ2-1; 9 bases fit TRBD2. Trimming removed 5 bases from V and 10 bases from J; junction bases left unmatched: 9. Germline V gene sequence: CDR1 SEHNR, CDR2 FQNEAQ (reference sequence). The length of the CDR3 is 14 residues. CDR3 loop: CASSGLAGAGEQFF. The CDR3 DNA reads TGTGCCAGCAGCGGTTTAGCGGGAGCAGGGGAGCAGTTCTTC.

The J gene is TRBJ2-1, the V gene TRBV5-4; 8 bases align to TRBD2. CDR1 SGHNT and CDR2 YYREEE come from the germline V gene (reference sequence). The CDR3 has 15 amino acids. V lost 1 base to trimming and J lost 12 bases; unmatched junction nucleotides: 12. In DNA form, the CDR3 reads TGTGCCAGCAGCTTGAGGGGAACGGGAGGGCAAGGGCAGTTCTTC. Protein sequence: CASSLRGTGGQGQFF.

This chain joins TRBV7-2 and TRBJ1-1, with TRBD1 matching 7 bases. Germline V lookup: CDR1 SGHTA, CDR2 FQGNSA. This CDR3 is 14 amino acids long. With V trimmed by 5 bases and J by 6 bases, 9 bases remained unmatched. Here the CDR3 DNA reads TGTGCCAGCAGCACACACAGGGGCTGGGCTGAAGCTTTCTTT. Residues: CASSTHRGWAEAFF.

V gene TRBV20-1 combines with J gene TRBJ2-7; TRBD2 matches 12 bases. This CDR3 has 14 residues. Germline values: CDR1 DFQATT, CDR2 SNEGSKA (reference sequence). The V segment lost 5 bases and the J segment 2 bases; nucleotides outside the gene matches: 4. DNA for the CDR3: TGCAGTGCTGTGACTAGCGGGGGAACCTACGAGCAGTACTTC. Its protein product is CSAVTSGGTYEQYF.

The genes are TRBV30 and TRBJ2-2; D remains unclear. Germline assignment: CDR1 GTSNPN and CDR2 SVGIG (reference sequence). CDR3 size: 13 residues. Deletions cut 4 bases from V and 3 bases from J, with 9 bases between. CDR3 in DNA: TGTGCCTGGACCGGATCCTACACCGGGGAGCTGTTTTTT. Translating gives CAWTGSYTGELFF.

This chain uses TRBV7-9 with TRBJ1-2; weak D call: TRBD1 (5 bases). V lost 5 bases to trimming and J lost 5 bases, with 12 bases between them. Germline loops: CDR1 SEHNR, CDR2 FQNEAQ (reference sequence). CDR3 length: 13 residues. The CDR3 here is CASSDRTWYGYTF. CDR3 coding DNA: TGTGCCAGCAGCGACCGGACATGGTATGGCTACACCTTC.

The CDR3 DNA reads as TGTGCCAGCAGTATCACGCATCCGGGGACTAGTTTACCCGGGGAGCTGTTTTTT. Protein: CASSITHPGTSLPGELFF. The rearrangement joins TRBV6-1 to TRBJ2-2, with TRBD2 matching over 8 bases. CDR1 MNHNS and CDR2 SASEGT come from the germline V gene. Losses at the gene ends were 5 bases for V and 6 bases for J; bases not matched to a gene: 17. The CDR3 spans 18 residues.